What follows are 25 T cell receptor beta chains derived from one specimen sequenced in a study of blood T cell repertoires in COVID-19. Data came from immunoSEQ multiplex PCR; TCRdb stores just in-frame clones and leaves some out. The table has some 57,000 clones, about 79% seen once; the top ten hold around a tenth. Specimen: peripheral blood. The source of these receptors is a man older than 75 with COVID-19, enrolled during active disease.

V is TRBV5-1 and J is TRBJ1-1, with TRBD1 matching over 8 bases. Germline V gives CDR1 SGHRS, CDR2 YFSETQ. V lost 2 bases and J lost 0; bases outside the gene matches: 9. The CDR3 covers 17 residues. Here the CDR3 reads CASSFTGDRHLNTEAFF. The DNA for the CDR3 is TGCGCCAGCAGCTTCACCGGGGACAGGCACCTGAACACTGAAGCTTTCTTT.

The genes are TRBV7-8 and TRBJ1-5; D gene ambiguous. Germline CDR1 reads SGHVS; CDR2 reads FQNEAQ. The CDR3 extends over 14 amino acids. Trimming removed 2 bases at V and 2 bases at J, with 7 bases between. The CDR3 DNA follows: TGTGCCAGCAGCTTATGGGGAGGCAATCAGCCCCAGCATTTT. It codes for CASSLWGGNQPQHF. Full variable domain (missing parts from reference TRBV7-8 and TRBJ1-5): GAGVSQSPRYKVAKRGQDVALRCDPISGHVSLFWYQQALGQGPEFLTYFQNEAQLDKSGLPSDRFFAERPEGSVSTLKIQRTQQEDSAVYLCASSLWGGNQPQHFGDGTRLSIL.

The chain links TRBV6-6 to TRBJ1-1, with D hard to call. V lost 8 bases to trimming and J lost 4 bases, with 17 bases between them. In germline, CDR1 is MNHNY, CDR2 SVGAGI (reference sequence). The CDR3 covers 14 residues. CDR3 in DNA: TGTGCCAGCGCCGAGGCCGGCTCCCTCACTGAAGCTTTCTTT. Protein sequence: CASAEAGSLTEAFF.

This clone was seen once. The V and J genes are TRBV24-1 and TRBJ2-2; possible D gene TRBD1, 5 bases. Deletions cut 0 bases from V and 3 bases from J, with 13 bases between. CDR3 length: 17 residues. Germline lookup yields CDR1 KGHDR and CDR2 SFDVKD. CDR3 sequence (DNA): TGTGCCACCAGTGATTTGGTGCAGGGTAGGGACACCGGGGAGCTGTTTTTT. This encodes CATSDLVQGRDTGELFF.

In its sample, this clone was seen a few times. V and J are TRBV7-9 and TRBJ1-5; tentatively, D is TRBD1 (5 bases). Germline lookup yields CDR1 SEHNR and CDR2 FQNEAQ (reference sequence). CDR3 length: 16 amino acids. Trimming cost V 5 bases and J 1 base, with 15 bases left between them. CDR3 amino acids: CASSTGRGGSNQPQHF. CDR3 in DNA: TGTGCCAGCAGCACGGGGCGGGGGGGAAGCAATCAGCCCCAGCATTTT.

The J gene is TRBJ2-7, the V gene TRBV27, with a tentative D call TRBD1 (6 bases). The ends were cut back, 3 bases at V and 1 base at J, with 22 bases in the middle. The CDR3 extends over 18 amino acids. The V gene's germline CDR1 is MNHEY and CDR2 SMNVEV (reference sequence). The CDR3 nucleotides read TGTGCCAGCAGTTTTCTCGGTCGGACAGAATTAACGTCCTACGAGCAGTACTTC. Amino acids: CASSFLGRTELTSYEQYF.

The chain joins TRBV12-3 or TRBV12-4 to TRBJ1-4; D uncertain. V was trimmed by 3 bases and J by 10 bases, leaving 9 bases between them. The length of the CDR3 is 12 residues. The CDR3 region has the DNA TGTGCCAGCAGTTTCAGCAGGTTAAAACTGTTTTTT. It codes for CASSFSRLKLFF.

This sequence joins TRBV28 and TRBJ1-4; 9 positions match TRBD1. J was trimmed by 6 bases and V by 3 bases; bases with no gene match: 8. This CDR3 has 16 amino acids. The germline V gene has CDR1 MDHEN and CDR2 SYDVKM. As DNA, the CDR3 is TGTGCCAGCAGTTTCGCCACAGGGGGCGAGGATGAAAAACTGTTTTTT. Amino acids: CASSFATGGEDEKLFF.

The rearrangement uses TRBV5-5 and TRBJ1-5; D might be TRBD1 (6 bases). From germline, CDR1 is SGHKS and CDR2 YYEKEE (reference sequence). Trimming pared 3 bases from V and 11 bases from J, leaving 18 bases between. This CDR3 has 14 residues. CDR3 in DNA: TGTGCCAGCAGCTCCGAGGGGGACGGAAGGGCCCAGCATTTT. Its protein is CASSSEGDGRAQHF. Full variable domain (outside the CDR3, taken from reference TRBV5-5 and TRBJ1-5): DAGVTQSPTHLIKTRGQQVTLRCSPISGHKSVSWYQQVLGQGPQFIFQYYEKEERGRGNFPDRFSARQFPNYSSELNVNALLLGDSALYLCASSSEGDGRAQHFGDGTRLSIL.

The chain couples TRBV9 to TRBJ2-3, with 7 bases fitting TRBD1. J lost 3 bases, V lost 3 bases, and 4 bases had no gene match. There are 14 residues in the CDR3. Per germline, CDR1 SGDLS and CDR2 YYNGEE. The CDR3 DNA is TGTGCCAGCAGCGGAGGGGGCCTGACAGATACGCAGTATTTT. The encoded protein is CASSGGGLTDTQYF.

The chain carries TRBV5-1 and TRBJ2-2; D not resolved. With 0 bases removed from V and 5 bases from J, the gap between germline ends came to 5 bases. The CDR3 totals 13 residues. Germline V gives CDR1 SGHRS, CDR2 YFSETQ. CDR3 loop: CASSLGQTGELFF. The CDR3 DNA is TGCGCCAGCAGCTTGGGGCAGACCGGGGAGCTGTTTTTT.

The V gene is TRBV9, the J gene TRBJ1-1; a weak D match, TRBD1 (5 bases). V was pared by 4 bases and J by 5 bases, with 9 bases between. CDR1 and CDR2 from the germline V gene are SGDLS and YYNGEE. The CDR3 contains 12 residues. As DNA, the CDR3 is TGTGCCAGCAGCCCCAGGGCAACTGAAGCTTTCTTT. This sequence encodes CASSPRATEAFF.

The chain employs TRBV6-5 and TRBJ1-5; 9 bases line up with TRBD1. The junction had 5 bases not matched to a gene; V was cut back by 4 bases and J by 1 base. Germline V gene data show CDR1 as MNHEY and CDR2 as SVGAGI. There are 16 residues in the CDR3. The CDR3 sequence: CASSSLGTGSNQPQHF. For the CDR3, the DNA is TGTGCCAGCAGTTCCCTCGGGACAGGGAGCAATCAGCCCCAGCATTTT.

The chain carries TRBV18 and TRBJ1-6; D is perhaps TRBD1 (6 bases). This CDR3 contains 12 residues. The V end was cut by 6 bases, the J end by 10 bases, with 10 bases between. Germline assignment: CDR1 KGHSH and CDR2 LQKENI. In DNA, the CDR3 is TGTGCCAGCTCGAACAGGGACTCACCCCTCCACTTT. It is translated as CASSNRDSPLHF. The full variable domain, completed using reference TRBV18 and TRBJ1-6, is NAGVMQNPRHLVRRRGQEARLRCSPMKGHSHVYWYRQLPEEGLKFMVYLQKENIIDESGMPKERFSAEFPKEGPSILRIQQVVRGDSAAYFCASSNRDSPLHFGNGTRLTVT.

CDR3 residues: CASSVEGVQSYTF. As DNA, the CDR3 is TGTGCCAGCAGCGTAGAGGGGGTTCAGAGCTACACCTTC. This chain joins TRBV9 and TRBJ1-2; possible D gene TRBD1, 6 bases. The V end lost 0 bases, the J end lost 9 bases, and 12 bases lay between the germline ends. In germline, CDR1 is SGDLS, CDR2 YYNGEE. This CDR3 has 13 amino acids.

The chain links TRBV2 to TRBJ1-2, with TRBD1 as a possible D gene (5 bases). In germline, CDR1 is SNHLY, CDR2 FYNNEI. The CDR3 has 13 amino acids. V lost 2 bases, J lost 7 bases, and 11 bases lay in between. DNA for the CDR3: TGTGCCAGCAGTGAACTCGGGGGAGGTGGCTACACCTTC. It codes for CASSELGGGGYTF.

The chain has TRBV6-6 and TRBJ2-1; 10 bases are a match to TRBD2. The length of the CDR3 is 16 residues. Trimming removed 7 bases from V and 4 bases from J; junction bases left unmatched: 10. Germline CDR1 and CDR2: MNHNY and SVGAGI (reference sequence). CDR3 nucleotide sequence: TGTGCCAGCATTTCCTCAGCGGGGGGGACGTACAATGAGCAGTTCTTC. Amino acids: CASISSAGGTYNEQFF.

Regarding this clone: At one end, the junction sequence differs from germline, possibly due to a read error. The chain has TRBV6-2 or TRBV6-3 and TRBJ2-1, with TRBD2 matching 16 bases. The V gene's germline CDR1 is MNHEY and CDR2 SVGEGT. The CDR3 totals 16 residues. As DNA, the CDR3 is TGTGCCAGCAGTTACACGTCCACCGGGACTAGCGGGGGGGATCTCTTC. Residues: CASSYTSTGTSGGDLF.

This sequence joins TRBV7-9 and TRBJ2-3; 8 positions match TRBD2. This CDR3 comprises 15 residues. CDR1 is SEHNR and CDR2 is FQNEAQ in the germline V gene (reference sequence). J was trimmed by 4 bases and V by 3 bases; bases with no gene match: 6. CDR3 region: CASSFSAGVPDTQYF. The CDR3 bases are TGTGCCAGCAGCTTCTCAGCGGGAGTTCCAGATACGCAGTATTTT.

The CDR3 reads CASSRTSGGTNTGELFF. The CDR3 region has the DNA TGTGCCAGCAGCCGGACTAGCGGGGGGACGAACACCGGGGAGCTGTTTTTT. The rearrangement uses TRBV7-2 and TRBJ2-2, with 14 bases lining up with TRBD2. Germline lookup yields CDR1 SGHTA and CDR2 FQGNSA. This CDR3 contains 17 residues. The V gene end was trimmed by 5 bases and the J gene end by 0 bases; junction bases not matched to a gene: 2.

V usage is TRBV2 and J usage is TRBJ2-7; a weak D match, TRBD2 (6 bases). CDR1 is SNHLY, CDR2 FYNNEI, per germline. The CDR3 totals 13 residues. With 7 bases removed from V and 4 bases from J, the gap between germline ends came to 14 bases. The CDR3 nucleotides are TGTGCCAGCAAGGCGGGATCAGGATACGAGCAGTACTTC. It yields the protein CASKAGSGYEQYF.

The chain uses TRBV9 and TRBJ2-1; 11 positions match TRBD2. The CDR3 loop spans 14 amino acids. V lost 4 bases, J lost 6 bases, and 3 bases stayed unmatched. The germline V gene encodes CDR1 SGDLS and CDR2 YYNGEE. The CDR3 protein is CASSMGTSGNEQFF. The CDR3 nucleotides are TGTGCCAGCAGCATGGGGACTAGCGGCAATGAGCAGTTCTTC.

CDR3 in DNA: TGTGCCAGCAGCTTAGGAGGGGACAGGACGAAGACCCAGTACTTC. Encoded protein: CASSLGGDRTKTQYF. The rearrangement links TRBV13 to TRBJ2-5, with TRBD1 matching 8 bases. With V trimmed by 0 bases and J by 6 bases, 6 bases remained unmatched. Germline-derived CDR1 and CDR2 are PRHDT and FYEKMQ (reference sequence). This CDR3 contains 15 residues.

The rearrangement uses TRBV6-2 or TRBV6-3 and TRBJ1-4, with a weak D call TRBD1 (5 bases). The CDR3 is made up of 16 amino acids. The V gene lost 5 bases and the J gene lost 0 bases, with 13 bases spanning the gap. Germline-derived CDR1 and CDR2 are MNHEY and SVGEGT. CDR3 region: CASSTSGRATNEKLFF. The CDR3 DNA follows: TGTGCCAGCAGTACGTCAGGGAGGGCAACTAATGAAAAACTGTTTTTT.

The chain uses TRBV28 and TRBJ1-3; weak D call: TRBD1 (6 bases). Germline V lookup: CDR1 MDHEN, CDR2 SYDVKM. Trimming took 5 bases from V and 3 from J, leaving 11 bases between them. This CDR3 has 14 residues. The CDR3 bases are TGTGCCAGCAGTAAACAGGGTGGTGGAAACACCATATATTTT. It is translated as CASSKQGGGNTIYF.